The 22 T cell receptor beta chains given below trace back to one sample, sequenced in a study of control samples from healthy donors and cancer patients. TCRdb's copy holds only in-frame clones and misses some; the assay was immunoSEQ multiplex PCR. The sample includes some 95,000 clones, almost 90% of them seen just once. Sequenced: blood. These receptors were taken from a man aged 30 to 39 in good health.

The chain has TRBV2 and TRBJ2-5; 9 nucleotides agree with TRBD1. Trimming took 4 bases from V and 4 from J; bases not matched to a gene: 7. The CDR3 covers 15 residues. Germline V CDR1 and CDR2: SNHLY, FYNNEI. This CDR3 reads CASSAQGARGETQYF. DNA of the CDR3: TGTGCCAGCAGTGCACAGGGGGCGCGAGGAGAGACCCAGTACTTC.

V gene TRBV7-2 combines with J gene TRBJ2-1; 9 nucleotides line up with TRBD2. The CDR3 is 18 amino acids. With V trimmed by 0 bases and J by 3 bases, 9 bases remained unmatched. Germline CDR1 is SGHTA and CDR2 is FQGNSA. CDR3 sequence reads: CASSLAPQASGNYNEQFF. The CDR3 DNA reads TGTGCCAGCAGCTTAGCCCCTCAGGCTAGCGGGAACTACAATGAGCAGTTCTTC.

This clone was counted a single time. V gene TRBV19 combines with J gene TRBJ1-6, with 10 positions matching TRBD1. There are 17 residues in the CDR3. Trimming at V came to 4 bases and at J to 6 bases, leaving 9 bases not matched to a gene. Germline CDR1 LNHDA, CDR2 SQIVND (reference sequence). The CDR3 loop reads CASSTPRQGASNSPLHF. DNA of the CDR3: TGTGCCAGTAGTACCCCCCGACAGGGGGCTTCTAATTCACCCCTCCACTTT.

The chain couples TRBV2 to TRBJ1-2; no reliable D call. The ends were cut back, 8 bases at V and 4 bases at J, with 17 bases in the middle. The germline CDR1 and CDR2 sequences are SNHLY and FYNNEI. The CDR3 runs to 14 residues. CDR3 sequence (DNA): TGTGCCAGCTCCGGACGGATTACTTTCTATGGCTACACCTTC. It yields the protein CASSGRITFYGYTF.

This clone was counted once. The gene calls are TRBV15 and TRBJ2-3; D is unclear. The length of the CDR3 is 15 residues. The ends were cut back, 2 bases at V and 1 base at J, with 10 bases in the middle. The germline gives CDR1 LNHNV, CDR2 YYDKDF (reference sequence). CDR3 DNA sequence: TGTGCCACCAGCAGATCCCGATCGGGCACAGATACGCAGTATTTT. This encodes CATSRSRSGTDTQYF. Using reference TRBV15 and TRBJ2-3 for the parts outside the CDR3, the full variable domain is DAMVIQNPRYQVTQFGKPVTLSCSQTLNHNVMYWYQQKSSQAPKLLFHYYDKDFNNEADTPDNFQSRRPNTSFCFLDIRSPGLGDTAMYLCATSRSRSGTDTQYFGPGTRLTVL.

This clone was recorded a few times. The CDR3 loop is CASSPFTRNTGELFF. The CDR3 region has the DNA TGTGCCAGCAGTCCTTTCACGAGGAACACCGGGGAGCTGTTTTTT. The chain joins TRBV27 to TRBJ2-2, with D unclear. Deletions cut 5 bases from V and 1 base from J, with 11 bases between. From germline, CDR1 is MNHEY and CDR2 SMNVEV (reference sequence). The CDR3 consists of 15 residues.

This sequence joins TRBV24-1 and TRBJ2-7; no definite D call. The ends were cut back, 3 bases at V and 2 bases at J, with 7 bases in the middle. Germline V gives CDR1 KGHDR, CDR2 SFDVKD. The CDR3 covers 13 residues. The chain's CDR3 is CATSDGAAYEQYF. DNA for the CDR3: TGTGCCACCAGTGATGGAGCCGCCTACGAGCAGTACTTC.

V usage is TRBV11-3 and J usage is TRBJ2-7; D is unresolved. V lost 4 bases, J lost 3 bases, and 4 bases lay in between. This CDR3 comprises 11 residues. Looked up from germline, CDR1 is SGHNT and CDR2 is YENEEA. CDR3 protein: CASSSGYEQYF. In nucleotides, the CDR3 is TGTGCCAGCAGCTCCGGCTACGAGCAGTACTTC. Together with reference TRBV11-3 and TRBJ2-7, the CDR3 gives the full variable domain: EAGVVQSPRYKIIEKKQPVAFWCNPISGHNTLYWYLQNLGQGPELLIRYENEEAVDDSQLPKDRFSAERLKGVDSTLKIQPAELGDSAVYLCASSSGYEQYFGPGTRLTVT.

The rearrangement joins TRBV7-6 to TRBJ2-7; the D is unclear. Trimming cost V 6 bases and J 3 bases, with 12 bases left between them. Germline CDR1 and CDR2: SGHVS and FNYEAQ. This CDR3 has 13 amino acids. DNA of the CDR3: TGTGCCAGCAGTCCAGGTGGGGACTACGAGCAGTACTTC. Translation: CASSPGGDYEQYF.

The rearrangement links TRBV16 to TRBJ2-3; 7 bases agree with TRBD1. Germline loops: CDR1 KGHSY, CDR2 FQNENV. This CDR3 is built from 18 residues. Trimming took 4 bases from V and 0 from J; bases not matched to a gene: 13. This CDR3 reads CASSRTTWTGRSTDTQYF. CDR3 DNA: TGTGCCAGCAGCCGTACGACATGGACAGGCCGTAGCACAGATACGCAGTATTTT.

This clone was seen only once. The V gene is TRBV19, the J gene TRBJ1-5, with D hard to call. CDR1 LNHDA and CDR2 SQIVND come from the germline V gene (reference sequence). V was clipped by 5 bases and J by 0 bases, with 11 bases between them. There are 15 residues in the CDR3. The CDR3 nucleotides read TGTGCCAGTAGTTATGAGGGATTTAGCAATCAGCCCCAGCATTTT. Its translation is CASSYEGFSNQPQHF.

This clone was recorded once. The chain recombines TRBV6-5 with TRBJ1-6, with 8 bases aligning to TRBD1. The CDR3 has 15 amino acids. Looked up from germline, CDR1 is MNHEY and CDR2 is SVGAGI. V dropped 6 bases and J dropped 8; count of bases not matched to a gene: 9. The CDR3 DNA reads TGTGCCAGCAGCCCGTCTGGACAGGGCTATTCACCCCTCCACTTT. Translated: CASSPSGQGYSPLHF.

This clone was seen only once. The chain couples TRBV5-6 to TRBJ1-1; perhaps TRBD1 as D (5 bases). The CDR3 extends over 14 amino acids. Trimming left V 0 bases short and J 5 bases short, with 11 bases between. Germline CDR1 SGHDT, CDR2 YYEEEE. The CDR3 region has the DNA TGTGCCAGCAGCTTGGGGCAGGGAGGGACTGAAGCTTTCTTT. Its translation: CASSLGQGGTEAFF.

The J gene is TRBJ2-7, the V gene TRBV27; TRBD1 is a possible D gene (6 bases). The CDR3 covers 14 residues. With 5 bases removed from V and 2 bases from J, the gap between germline ends came to 13 bases. CDR1 and CDR2 (germline): MNHEY, SMNVEV (reference sequence). The CDR3 nucleotides read TGTGCCAGCAGTGACGGCAGGGGACCCTACGAGCAGTACTTC. Protein sequence: CASSDGRGPYEQYF.

V usage is TRBV25-1 and J usage is TRBJ2-5; no definite D call. The CDR3 extends over 11 amino acids. Germline V CDR1 and CDR2: MGHDK, SYGVNS. Trimming took 8 bases from V and 5 from J, leaving 9 bases between them. Here the CDR3 reads CASSRAETQYF. As DNA, the CDR3 is TGTGCCAGCTCCCGGGCGGAGACCCAGTACTTC.

This chain links TRBV28 with TRBJ1-2; 8 nucleotides line up with TRBD1. Germline V gene lookup returns CDR1 MDHEN and CDR2 SYDVKM. This CDR3 region has 15 residues. V shed 7 bases and J 8 bases; nucleotides not matched to a gene: 15. CDR3 DNA sequence: TGTGCCAGCACCAGATTAAGGTGGGACAGGTTCGGCTACACCTTC. It encodes CASTRLRWDRFGYTF.

The genes are TRBV6-4 and TRBJ2-1, with TRBD2 identical over 12 bases. The CDR3 has 17 residues. Germline V gene sequence: CDR1 MRHNA, CDR2 SNTAGT. V trimming: 0 bases; J trimming: 6 bases; junction bases outside the gene matches: 6. The CDR3: CASSDSGGTSGSNEQFF. The DNA of the CDR3 is TGTGCCAGCAGTGACTCCGGCGGGACTAGCGGGTCCAATGAGCAGTTCTTC.

The chain carries TRBV3-1 (or the pseudogene TRBV3-2) and TRBJ2-4; D call uncertain. The V gene lost 1 base and the J gene lost 6 bases, with 22 bases spanning the gap. In germline, CDR1 is LGHDT, CDR2 YNNKEL (reference sequence). The CDR3 covers 18 residues. The CDR3 region is CASSQVGRAALQGNIQYF. The CDR3 DNA reads as TGTGCCAGCAGCCAAGTCGGCCGCGCAGCACTCCAAGGAAACATTCAGTACTTC.

The genes are TRBV3-1 (or the pseudogene TRBV3-2) and TRBJ1-1; 8 bases agree with TRBD1. This CDR3 is 13 amino acids long. V lost 5 bases to trimming and J lost 2 bases; unmatched junction nucleotides: 1. Germline V CDR1 and CDR2: LGHDT, YNNKEL (reference sequence). The CDR3 loop is CASSGQGNTEAFF. The CDR3 bases are TGTGCCAGCAGCGGACAGGGTAACACTGAAGCTTTCTTT.

The chain's CDR3 is CASSRLAGDTGELFF. The CDR3 DNA sequence: TGTGCCAGCAGTCGGCTAGCGGGAGACACCGGGGAGCTGTTTTTT. The rearrangement uses TRBV6-5 and TRBJ2-2, with 10 bases fitting TRBD2. This CDR3 has 15 amino acids. Trimming removed 5 bases from V and 3 bases from J; junction bases left unmatched: 3. CDR1 and CDR2 (germline): MNHEY, SVGAGI.

This clone turned up a few times. The chain links TRBV20-1 to TRBJ1-1, with D possibly being TRBD1 (6 bases). CDR1 DFQATT and CDR2 SNEGSKA come from the germline V gene (reference sequence). The CDR3 is 11 amino acids. The V gene lost 6 bases and the J gene lost 3 bases, with 8 bases spanning the gap. The CDR3 DNA sequence: TGCAGTGCAGAGGGGGACACTGAAGCTTTCTTT. This encodes CSAEGDTEAFF.

The J gene is TRBJ1-6, the V gene TRBV2; 7 nucleotides line up with TRBD1. J was trimmed by 5 bases and V by 6 bases; bases with no gene match: 7. This CDR3 comprises 15 residues. Germline lookup yields CDR1 SNHLY and CDR2 FYNNEI. The CDR3 reads CASRTRGSDNSPLHF. Written as DNA, the CDR3 is TGTGCCAGCAGGACCAGGGGGTCGGATAATTCACCCCTCCACTTT.